The clone carrying this T cell receptor (beta chain) was found a few times. Its antigen is as yet unknown. CDR3 length: 15 amino acids. The germline V and J ends were trimmed by 7 bases and 0 bases, with 13 bases remaining between them. CDR1 and CDR2 from the germline V gene are SNHLY and FYNNEI. In alopecia areata patients, both lesional scalp punch biopsies and peripheral blood were collected. This sample stems from a study of CD8+ T cells in alopecia areata. Study-wide context: Tofacitinib was given for 6 to 18 months, then stopped for 6 months. Study-wide points: More clonal than normal scalp was lesional scalp, particularly alopecia totalis/universalis. With patients, TCR sharing proved less clear than in mice, a difference possibly related to HLA.

RNA extraction was followed by reverse transcription into cDNA, which acted as the sequencing template. Profiling relied on immunoSEQ multiplex PCR, and the TCRdb table lists in-frame clones only, not all of them. The sample consists of 150,000 or so clones, roughly 48% of them appearing once. The receptor was isolated from a human donor with alopecia areata. J is TRBJ2-4 and V is TRBV2, with D unresolved. The specimen sequenced was CD4+ T cells sorted from blood. The CDR3 region has the DNA TGTGCCAGCATCAGTACTCAACTAGCCAAAAACATTCAGTACTTC. The encoded protein is CASISTQLAKNIQYF.